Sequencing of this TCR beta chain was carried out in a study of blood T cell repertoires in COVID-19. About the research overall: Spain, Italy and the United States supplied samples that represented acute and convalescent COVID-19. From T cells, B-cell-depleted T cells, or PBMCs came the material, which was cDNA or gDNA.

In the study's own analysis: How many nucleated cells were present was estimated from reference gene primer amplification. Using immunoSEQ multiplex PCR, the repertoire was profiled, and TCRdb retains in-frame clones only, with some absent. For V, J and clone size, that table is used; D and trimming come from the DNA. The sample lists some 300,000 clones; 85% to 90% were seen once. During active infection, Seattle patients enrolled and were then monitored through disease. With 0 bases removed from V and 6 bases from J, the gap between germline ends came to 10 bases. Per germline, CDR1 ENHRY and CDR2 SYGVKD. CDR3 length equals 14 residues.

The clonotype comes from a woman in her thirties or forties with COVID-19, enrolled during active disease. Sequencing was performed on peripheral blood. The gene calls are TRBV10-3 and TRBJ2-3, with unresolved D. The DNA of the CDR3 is TGTGCCATCAGTGAGTCTAGCAGTCGGGATACGCAGTATTTT. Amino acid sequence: CAISESSSRDTQYF.